A single sample gave rise to the 7 T cell receptor beta chains below, sequenced in a study of T cell repertoires in cytomegalovirus infection. No antigen has been identified for these receptors. TCRdb re-called the reads through MiXCR, storing one row per CDR3 protein. The sample holds some 270,000 distinct CDR3 sequences, roughly a fifth seen once. This sample comprised cultured PBMCs, obtained from culture after CMV antigen stimulation. Receptors originate from a human donor in good health (CMV status not recorded). Some clones in this sample may be carry-over from other donors' samples.

The chain links TRBV28 to TRBJ1-1; D call uncertain. The germline CDR1 and CDR2 sequences are MDHEN and SYDVKM. The CDR3 length is 12 residues. The V gene lost 3 bases and the J gene lost 4 bases, with 6 bases spanning the gap. The CDR3 bases are TGTGCCAGCAGTTTTCCGAGCACTGAAGCTTTCTTT. The encoded protein is CASSFPSTEAFF. Drawing the rest from reference TRBV28 and TRBJ1-1, the complete variable domain is DVKVTQSSRYLVKRTGEKVFLECVQDMDHENMFWYRQDPGLGLRLIYFSYDVKMKEKGDIPEGYSVSREKKERFSLILESASTNQTSMYLCASSFPSTEAFFGQGTRLTVV.

A note on this clonotype: At one of its ends the junction is not consistent with the germline gene, which may arise from a read error. The CDR3 region is CDSSPGLGSWNEQFF. The CDR3 nucleotides are TGTGACAGCAGCCCAGGACTGGGGAGTTGGAATGAGCAGTTCTTC. The rearrangement joins TRBV7-3 to TRBJ2-1; TRBD2 might be the D (5 bases). The CDR3 is made up of 15 amino acids. Germline assignment: CDR1 SGHTA and CDR2 FQGTGA.

This clonotype is categorized as large. The gene calls are TRBV7-2 and TRBJ1-1; TRBD1 might be the D (5 bases). V lost 1 base and J 7 bases, leaving 10 bases between the germline ends. The CDR3 loop spans 13 amino acids. CDR1 and CDR2 (germline): SGHTA, FQGNSA. The CDR3 protein is CASSLVRGGEAFF. DNA of the CDR3: TGTGCCAGCAGCTTAGTGAGGGGCGGTGAAGCTTTCTTT.

This clonotype showed up many times. A junction end diverges from the germline sequence, so it may reflect a read error. The chain couples TRBV7-2 to TRBJ1-1; D gene uncertain. This CDR3 is 13 amino acids long. Germline CDR1 SGHTA, CDR2 FQGNSA. The CDR3 bases are TGTGCCAACAGCCTAAATAAGAACACTGAAGCTTTCTTT. Amino acids: CANSLNKNTEAFF.

The chain carries TRBV18 and TRBJ2-5; the match to TRBD1 covers 10 bases. V trimming: 3 bases; J trimming: 0 bases; junction bases outside the gene matches: 10. The CDR3 covers 18 residues. Looked up from germline, CDR1 is KGHSH and CDR2 is LQKENI. CDR3 region: CASSPLNGGQGNQETQYF. CDR3 nucleotide sequence: TGTGCCAGCTCACCCTTAAACGGGGGACAGGGGAACCAAGAGACCCAGTACTTC.

The rearrangement uses TRBV20-1 and TRBJ2-5; 7 nucleotides align to TRBD1. The CDR3 runs to 18 residues. In germline, CDR1 is DFQATT, CDR2 SNEGSKA (reference sequence). J gave up 5 bases and V 0 bases, and 18 bases lay outside the gene matches. CDR3 residues: CSARDRLRVTRGQETQYF. DNA of the CDR3: TGCAGTGCTAGAGATAGGCTACGGGTGACCCGGGGACAGGAGACCCAGTACTTC.

This clonotype was found a few times. The V and J genes are TRBV12-3 or TRBV12-4 and TRBJ1-4, with D maybe TRBD1 (6 bases). The CDR3 length is 14 residues. Trimming took 6 bases from V and 7 from J, leaving 15 bases between them. The CDR3 spells CASSPTGLSEKLFF. The CDR3 DNA is TGTGCCAGCAGCCCAACAGGGTTGAGTGAAAAACTGTTTTTT.